One and the same sample provided the 13 T cell receptor beta chains below, sequenced in a study of blood T cell repertoires in COVID-19. Profiled with immunoSEQ multiplex PCR; TCRdb holds only in-frame clones, not every one. This table holds under 300,000 clones, approximately 88% found once. Input material: PBMCs or T cells enriched from blood (not recorded which). These receptors originate from a woman in her forties who had been exposed to COVID-19.

The gene calls are TRBV10-2 and TRBJ1-5; tentative D call: TRBD1 (5 bases). Trimming removed 6 bases from V and 5 bases from J, with 20 bases in between. The germline V gene has CDR1 WSHSY and CDR2 SAAADI. The CDR3 runs 16 residues. The CDR3 DNA sequence: TGCGCCAGCAGCCCTTTCGGGCGGGGCATAGATCAGCCCCAGCATTTT. Its protein product is CASSPFGRGIDQPQHF.

V is TRBV11-1 and J is TRBJ1-1; D unresolved. Trimming pared 5 bases from V and 4 bases from J, leaving 17 bases between. The CDR3 runs 15 residues. Germline CDR1 reads SGHAT; CDR2 reads FQDESV (reference sequence). In nucleotides, the CDR3 is TGTGCCAGCAGCCGAGGGTCGGCTCTGGGCACTGAAGCTTTCTTT. Amino acid sequence: CASSRGSALGTEAFF. The entire variable domain, with the rest obtained from reference TRBV11-1 and TRBJ1-1, is as follows: EAEVAQSPRYKITEKSQAVAFWCDPISGHATLYWYRQILGQGPELLVQFQDESVVDDSQLPKDRFSAERLKGVDSTLKIQPAELGDSAMYLCASSRGSALGTEAFFGQGTRLTVV.

The chain employs TRBV7-8 and TRBJ1-6; D is ambiguous. The CDR3 sequence is 16 residues long. V gave up 5 bases and J gave up 7 bases, with 18 bases separating them. The germline gives CDR1 SGHVS, CDR2 FQNEAQ. The CDR3 reads CASSALVPLPNSPLHF. In DNA, the CDR3 is TGTGCCAGCAGCGCCCTGGTTCCACTCCCCAATTCACCCCTCCACTTT.

V usage is TRBV18 and J usage is TRBJ1-1, with 7 positions matching TRBD1. V shed 5 bases, J shed 1 base, and the junction held 10 bases outside the gene matches. CDR1 and CDR2 (germline): KGHSH, LQKENI. This CDR3 comprises 16 residues. The CDR3 is CASSALQGRRNTEAFF. The DNA of the CDR3 is TGTGCCAGCTCAGCCCTACAGGGGAGACGGAACACTGAAGCTTTCTTT.

The chain is built from TRBV6-2 or TRBV6-3 and TRBJ2-1; 9 bases match TRBD1. With V trimmed by 5 bases and J by 4 bases, 6 bases remained unmatched. Germline V gene lookup returns CDR1 MNHEY and CDR2 SVGEGT. There are 15 residues in the CDR3. CDR3 loop: CASSGDREFYNEQFF. The CDR3 DNA is TGTGCCAGCAGTGGGGACAGGGAATTTTACAATGAGCAGTTCTTC.

The chain employs TRBV14 and TRBJ1-3; maybe TRBD1 (6 bases). V lost 0 bases and J 8 bases, leaving 11 bases between the germline ends. Germline V gives CDR1 SGHDN, CDR2 FVKESK. The CDR3 length is 14 residues. The CDR3 coding sequence is TGTGCCAGCAGCCAAGAAGCGGCAGGGGACACCATATATTTT. Amino acid sequence: CASSQEAAGDTIYF.

The chain links TRBV4-2 to TRBJ1-1; the match to TRBD1 covers 9 bases. The CDR3 runs to 16 residues. The ends lost 2 bases at V and 1 base at J; junction bases unmatched: 5. Germline V gene data show CDR1 as LGHNA and CDR2 as YNFKEQ. CDR3 region: CASSQQQGARNTEAFF. The CDR3 DNA sequence: TGTGCCAGCAGCCAACAACAGGGGGCGCGGAACACTGAAGCTTTCTTT.

The rearrangement links TRBV9 to TRBJ1-2; D is perhaps TRBD1 (6 bases). This CDR3 has 14 amino acids. Germline lookup yields CDR1 SGDLS and CDR2 YYNGEE. V lost 2 bases and J lost 2, with 10 bases in between. The CDR3 spells CASSVPDSNYGYTF. In DNA form, the CDR3 reads TGTGCCAGCAGCGTTCCGGACAGCAACTATGGCTACACCTTC.

The rearrangement joins TRBV2 to TRBJ1-1; no reliable D call. Germline V gene lookup returns CDR1 SNHLY and CDR2 FYNNEI. The CDR3 has 15 residues. V lost 7 bases, J lost 0 bases, and 15 bases lay in between. CDR3 residues: CASNPLGSLNTEAFF. The CDR3 DNA follows: TGTGCCAGCAACCCCCTGGGCAGCTTGAACACTGAAGCTTTCTTT.

The CDR3 DNA reads as TGTGCCAGCAGCGCCAGGGCAGGGGGAAAAGACTATGGCTACACCTTC. It specifies CASSARAGGKDYGYTF. The chain has TRBV9 and TRBJ1-2; TRBD1 matches 7 bases. With 3 bases clipped from V and 3 bases from J, the junction kept 11 bases outside the gene matches. This CDR3 spans 16 amino acids. Germline V gives CDR1 SGDLS, CDR2 YYNGEE.

This chain uses TRBV7-2 with TRBJ2-7, with 8 bases matching TRBD1. V gave up 1 base and J gave up 0 bases; unmatched junction bases: 5. Per the germline V gene, CDR1 is SGHTA and CDR2 is FQGNSA. This CDR3 has 16 amino acids. CDR3 sequence reads: CASSLVAGQGSYEQYF. For the CDR3, the DNA is TGTGCCAGCAGCTTAGTCGCCGGACAGGGCTCCTACGAGCAGTACTTC.

The chain has TRBV4-1 and TRBJ2-3, with a tentative D call TRBD2 (7 bases). The germline V gene has CDR1 MGHRA and CDR2 YSYEKL. This CDR3 has 17 amino acids. V was cut by 0 bases and J by 0 bases, with 13 bases left in between. The CDR3 sequence is CASSQEEGGGSTDTQYF. CDR3 bases: TGCGCCAGCAGCCAAGAGGAAGGGGGGGGGAGCACAGATACGCAGTATTTT.

The V call is TRBV21-1, the J call TRBJ2-1; whether TRBD2, the table's D call, matches the DNA was not checked. TRBV21-1 is a listed pseudogene. There are 18 residues in the CDR3. CDR3 sequence (DNA): TGTGCCAGCAGCAAAGGGGGAGAAACTAGCGGTATAAACAATGAGCAGTTCTTC. Encoded protein: CASSKGGETSGINNEQFF.